The clone carrying this T cell receptor (beta chain) has a handful of counts. Participants had their cohort set by participant-reported clinical history. This entry comes from a study of blood T cell repertoires in COVID-19. The data were produced by immunoSEQ multiplex PCR, yet TCRdb's version contains in-frame clones alone and is incomplete. Of 150,000 to 250,000 clones listed, about 86% are singletons. Sequenced sample: PBMCs or T cells enriched from blood (not recorded which). This clonotype originated in a man aged 40-50 years who had recovered from COVID-19.

CDR3 DNA sequence: TGTGCCAGCAGTTTTGGAGCGTCTGGGGCCAACGTCCTGACTTTC. As protein: CASSFGASGANVLTF. This chain joins TRBV28 and TRBJ2-6; unclear D gene. CDR1 is MDHEN, CDR2 SYDVKM, per germline. V lost 3 bases and J lost 1, with 7 bases in between. The CDR3 contains 15 residues.